Listed here is a single T cell receptor beta chain. CDR1 and CDR2 from the germline V gene are SEHNR and FQNEAQ (reference sequence). The germline V and J ends were trimmed by 1 base and 2 bases, with 19 bases remaining between them. The CDR3 has 18 residues. The sample belongs to a study of T cell changes during pregnancy in multiple sclerosis. The method was immunoSEQ multiplex PCR; TCRdb's version includes in-frame clones alone and lacks a portion of them. The profile shows over 60,000 clones, 89% of them singletons. The chain combines TRBV7-9 with TRBJ2-3; D is ambiguous. This TCR was sampled from a female donor with multiple sclerosis, enrolled in a pregnancy study. Sequencing used peripheral blood, obtained in the first trimester of pregnancy. The CDR3 DNA is TGTGCCAGCAGCTTAGTAGCACCCGGGTGGAGCGTCACAGATACGCAGTATTTT. This sequence encodes CASSLVAPGWSVTDTQYF.